These 19 T cell receptor beta chains were all obtained from the same sample, sequenced in a study of blood T cells in healthy people across ages. The authors ran a second PCR of about 6 to 11 cycles using a sample-barcoded 5' primer and a J-beta primer mix. MiXCR, run by TCRdb on the 5' RACE reads, gives a single entry per CDR3 protein. The table shows about 600,000 distinct CDR3 sequences, with around 48% occurring only once. Sequencing used blood. The receptors derive from a man aged 80 or over in good health.

This clonotype was observed a few times. The chain combines TRBV6-6 with TRBJ2-2, with 10 bases lining up with TRBD1. CDR3 length equals 15 residues. The germline CDR1 and CDR2 sequences are MNHNY and SVGAGI (reference sequence). Germline trimming cut 5 bases from V and 6 bases from J; bases unmatched to any gene: 6. CDR3 nucleotides: TGTGCCAGCAGTCCAAGGGACAGGGGATCCGGGGAGCTGTTTTTT. Amino acids: CASSPRDRGSGELFF.

This clonotype was counted ten times or more. The chain is built from TRBV7-9 and TRBJ1-1; 7 nucleotides match TRBD1. V lost 6 bases to trimming and J lost 1 base; unmatched junction nucleotides: 2. Germline CDR1 and CDR2: SEHNR and FQNEAQ (reference sequence). CDR3 length: 13 residues. The CDR3 bases are TGTGCCAGCAGTAGGGACAGGAACACTGAAGCTTTCTTT. This gives the protein CASSRDRNTEAFF.

V gene TRBV3-1 combines with J gene TRBJ2-5; D possibly corresponds to TRBD1 (6 bases). The CDR3 runs 14 residues. Germline V gene sequence: CDR1 LGHDT, CDR2 YNNKEL (reference sequence). Trimming shortened V by 5 bases and J by 5 bases, and 15 bases separated the two germline ends. The CDR3 sequence: CASSSYRVRETQYF. DNA for the CDR3: TGTGCCAGCAGCTCCTACAGGGTTCGGGAGACCCAGTACTTC.

This clonotype has more than one count but fewer than ten. The rearrangement uses TRBV12-3 or TRBV12-4 and TRBJ2-1, with TRBD2 matching 9 bases. V lost 2 bases and J lost 8; bases outside the gene matches: 1. The CDR3 runs 13 residues. The CDR3 sequence is CASSLTSGHEQFF. The CDR3 DNA reads TGTGCCAGCAGTTTAACTAGCGGGCATGAGCAGTTCTTC.

The V call is TRBV4-2, the J call TRBJ2-1, with TRBD2 matching 10 bases. Germline V gene sequence: CDR1 LGHNA, CDR2 YNFKEQ. CDR3 length: 17 amino acids. J was trimmed by 3 bases and V by 1 base; bases with no gene match: 6. CDR3 nucleotide sequence: TGTGCCAGCAGCCAAGCGTCGCTAGCGGGAGTCTACAATGAGCAGTTCTTC. Its protein product is CASSQASLAGVYNEQFF.

This clonotype was seen ten or more times. V and J are TRBV6-5 and TRBJ1-6; D uncertain. The germline V gene has CDR1 MNHEY and CDR2 SVGAGI. CDR3 length: 14 residues. The V end was cut by 5 bases, the J end by 9 bases, with 14 bases between. CDR3 DNA: TGTGCCAGCAGTCGACTCCAACGGGGTTCACCCCTCCACTTT. Protein product: CASSRLQRGSPLHF.

The table lists this clonotype with many counts. The V call is TRBV6-5, the J call TRBJ2-5; D not resolved. CDR3 length equals 11 residues. CDR1 is MNHEY, CDR2 SVGAGI, per germline. The CDR3 loop is CEWVTKETQYF. The CDR3 nucleotides are TGTGAATGGGTAACAAAAGAGACCCAGTACTTC.

The V gene is TRBV7-9, the J gene TRBJ2-1; 7 bases match TRBD1. This CDR3 is 18 amino acids long. The trim removed 4 bases at V and 2 bases at J, leaving 14 bases unmatched. Germline values: CDR1 SEHNR, CDR2 FQNEAQ (reference sequence). This CDR3 reads CASSYGGRAGGTYNEQFF. CDR3 coding DNA: TGTGCCAGCAGCTACGGAGGTCGGGCAGGGGGAACCTACAATGAGCAGTTCTTC.

This clonotype was found many times. The V call is TRBV6-6, the J call TRBJ2-7; D might be TRBD2 (5 bases). Trimming left V 5 bases short and J 0 bases short, with 11 bases between. The germline V gene encodes CDR1 MNHNY and CDR2 SVGAGI (reference sequence). The CDR3 consists of 14 residues. The CDR3 sequence: CASSDGLISYEQYF. The DNA for the CDR3 is TGTGCCAGCAGTGATGGACTGATCTCCTACGAGCAGTACTTC.

The chain links TRBV20-1 to TRBJ2-1, with 9 bases aligning to TRBD2. J gave up 7 bases and V 5 bases, and 9 bases lay outside the gene matches. In germline, CDR1 is DFQATT, CDR2 SNEGSKA (reference sequence). The CDR3 sequence is 14 residues long. The chain's CDR3 is CSASRAGGLNEQFF. The CDR3, as DNA: TGCAGTGCTTCACGAGCGGGAGGTTTAAATGAGCAGTTCTTC.

This chain uses TRBV7-2 with TRBJ2-1; TRBD1 matches at 7 bases. The CDR3 has 15 amino acids. Germline V gene data show CDR1 as SGHTA and CDR2 as FQGNSA. With V trimmed by 5 bases and J by 4 bases, 8 bases remained unmatched. Here the CDR3 reads CASSDPGQLYNEQFF. In nucleotides, the CDR3 is TGTGCCAGCAGCGACCCGGGACAGTTATACAATGAGCAGTTCTTC.

This chain connects TRBV3-1 to TRBJ2-5; D possibly uses TRBD1 or TRBD2 (6 bases each). The DNA end is a closer match to TRBJ2-7, so the J assignment may be wrong. The CDR3 consists of 16 residues. The germline gives CDR1 LGHDT, CDR2 YNNKEL (reference sequence). CDR3: CASSQESGAGSHEQYF. DNA of the CDR3: TGTGCCAGCAGCCAAGAGTCGGGGGCAGGGAGCCACGAGCAGTACTTC.

In this sample, this clonotype turned up a few times. The chain employs TRBV18 and TRBJ1-4, with D perhaps matching TRBD1 (5 bases). The length of the CDR3 is 14 residues. The germline V gene has CDR1 KGHSH and CDR2 LQKENI. Trimming left V 5 bases short and J 4 bases short, with 11 bases between. CDR3 in amino acids: CASSVQADNEKLFF. CDR3 DNA sequence: TGTGCCAGCTCAGTACAGGCCGATAATGAAAAACTGTTTTTT. The variable domain in full, with the rest retrieved from reference TRBV18 and TRBJ1-4, is NAGVMQNPRHLVRRRGQEARLRCSPMKGHSHVYWYRQLPEEGLKFMVYLQKENIIDESGMPKERFSAEFPKEGPSILRIQQVVRGDSAAYFCASSVQADNEKLFFGSGTQLSVL.

The gene calls are TRBV20-1 and TRBJ1-3, with 7 positions matching TRBD1. CDR3 length equals 13 residues. Germline CDR1 DFQATT, CDR2 SNEGSKA (reference sequence). Trimming removed 2 bases from V and 8 bases from J; junction bases left unmatched: 6. This CDR3 reads CSARRGQTDTIYF. The DNA of the CDR3 is TGCAGTGCTAGAAGGGGACAGACGGACACCATATATTTT.

This clonotype appeared many times. This chain connects TRBV10-3 to TRBJ2-7; TRBD2 matches at 8 bases. The CDR3 contains 13 residues. Per germline, CDR1 ENHRY and CDR2 SYGVKD. V lost 6 bases, J lost 7 bases, and 8 bases stayed unmatched. The CDR3 nucleotides are TGTGCCATCAGGCGCGGGGGGCCCAATGAGCAGTACTTC. Its translation: CAIRRGGPNEQYF.

Points on this clonotype: A much larger clone sits a single nucleotide away, making a read error possible. This chain uses TRBV6-6 with TRBJ1-5; the D gene is possibly TRBD1 (5 bases). The CDR3 has 15 residues. V gave up 1 base and J gave up 4 bases, with 11 bases separating them. Germline CDR1 and CDR2: MNHNY and SVGAGI (reference sequence). The CDR3 sequence: CASSYLRDGNQPQHF. In DNA, the CDR3 is TGTGCCAGCAGTTACTTGCGGGACGGTAATCAGCCCCAGCATTTT.

This chain links TRBV28 with TRBJ2-3; D gene unclear. V shed 8 bases and J shed 5 bases, with 14 bases lying between them. This CDR3 is built from 13 residues. CDR1 is MDHEN and CDR2 is SYDVKM in the germline V gene. DNA of the CDR3: TGTGCCAGCGGAGATCGGAGCCTAGATACGCAGTATTTT. Amino acids: CASGDRSLDTQYF.

The genes are TRBV20-1 and TRBJ1-1; D not resolved. Trimming cost V 6 bases and J 3 bases, with 14 bases left between them. Per germline, CDR1 DFQATT and CDR2 SNEGSKA (reference sequence). The CDR3 totals 13 residues. The CDR3 region is CSAGYLRDTEAFF. The CDR3 coding sequence is TGCAGTGCGGGCTACTTGAGGGACACTGAAGCTTTCTTT.

The V gene is TRBV4-1, the J gene TRBJ2-2; 11 bases are shared with TRBD1. V lost 3 bases, J lost 4 bases, and 16 bases stayed unmatched. The length of the CDR3 is 20 residues. Germline loops: CDR1 MGHRA, CDR2 YSYEKL. CDR3 DNA sequence: TGCGCCAGCAGCCATGCTTCGGACAGGGGGCCCGCCTTTTTCACCGGGGAGCTGTTTTTT. Translation gives CASSHASDRGPAFFTGELFF.